The 25 T cell receptor beta chains given below trace back to one sample, sequenced in a study of T cell repertoires in cytomegalovirus infection. For these TCRs, the target antigens are not known. TCRdb passed the reads through MiXCR, listing each CDR3 protein once. The sample records 200,000 or so distinct CDR3 sequences, 35% to 45% being singletons. The source was CD8+ T cells from cultured PBMCs, collected from culture after CMV antigen stimulation. The source is a human donor in good health (CMV status not recorded). Some clones in this sample may be carry-over from other donors' samples.

As to this clonotype: Relative to the germline gene, one junction end is altered; a read error may explain this. J is TRBJ1-1 and V is TRBV7-6; tentatively, D is TRBD1 (5 bases). CDR1 is SGHVS, CDR2 FNYEAQ, per germline. The CDR3 totals 14 residues. In DNA, the CDR3 is TGTGCTAGCAGAAACAGGTCACAGAACACTGAAGCTTTCTTT. It codes for CASRNRSQNTEAFF.

This clonotype was seen a handful of times. The V gene is TRBV11-2, the J gene TRBJ1-1; the D is unclear. V was trimmed by 5 bases and J by 4 bases, leaving 20 bases between them. This CDR3 contains 16 residues. The germline V gene encodes CDR1 SGHAT and CDR2 FQNNGV. As DNA, the CDR3 is TGTGCCAGCAGCCTATGGAGGACCTTGGGAGGCACTGAAGCTTTCTTT. Protein product: CASSLWRTLGGTEAFF.

The CDR3 region has the DNA TGCAGTGCTTATGGTCCGGCCAATGAGCAGTTCTTC. It yields the protein CSAYGPANEQFF. The gene calls are TRBV20-1 and TRBJ2-1; D ambiguous. CDR3 size: 12 residues. The germline V and J ends were trimmed by 5 bases and 6 bases, with 11 bases remaining between them. Germline V lookup: CDR1 DFQATT, CDR2 SNEGSKA (reference sequence).

The V gene is TRBV29-1, the J gene TRBJ1-2, with D possibly being TRBD1 (5 bases). V was pared by 4 bases and J by 0 bases, with 6 bases between. CDR1 is SQVTM and CDR2 is ANQGSEA in the germline V gene. CDR3 length: 12 amino acids. In nucleotides, the CDR3 is TGCAGCGTTGCGGGGGCTAACTATGGCTACACCTTC. Translated: CSVAGANYGYTF. Together with reference TRBV29-1 and TRBJ1-2, the CDR3 gives the full variable domain: SAVISQKPSRDICQRGTSLTIQCQVDSQVTMMFWYRQQPGQSLTLIATANQGSEATYESGFVIDKFPISRPNLTFSTLTVSNMSPEDSSIYLCSVAGANYGYTFGSGTRLTVV.

This chain uses TRBV7-4 with TRBJ1-3; D is uncertain. In germline, CDR1 is SGHVT, CDR2 SQSDAQ. Deletions cut 3 bases from V and 8 bases from J, with 11 bases between. CDR3 length: 13 residues. This CDR3 reads CASSFGFVYTIYF. Written as DNA, the CDR3 is TGTGCCAGCAGCTTTGGTTTTGTGTACACCATATATTTT.

The gene calls are TRBV12-3 or TRBV12-4 and TRBJ1-1; 7 nucleotides match TRBD1. Losses at the gene ends were 11 bases for V and 5 bases for J; bases not matched to a gene: 11. The CDR3 is 13 amino acids. The CDR3 region is CAVKGQRKTEAFF. The DNA for the CDR3 is TGTGCCGTAAAGGGACAGCGAAAGACTGAAGCTTTCTTT.

This clonotype has just a few counts. J is TRBJ2-3 and V is TRBV27, with TRBD2 identical over 15 bases. V gave up 2 bases and J gave up 1 base; unmatched junction bases: 4. The CDR3 is made up of 18 amino acids. Germline-derived CDR1 and CDR2 are MNHEY and SMNVEV (reference sequence). CDR3 amino acids: CASSLPGLAGGGTDTQYF. The DNA for the CDR3 is TGTGCCAGCAGTTTACCGGGACTAGCGGGAGGCGGCACAGATACGCAGTATTTT.

The gene calls are TRBV7-3 and TRBJ2-5; 8 bases are a match to TRBD2. This CDR3 comprises 15 residues. After removal of 5 bases from V and 1 base from J, the junction contained 6 bases not matched to a gene. Per the germline V gene, CDR1 is SGHTA and CDR2 is FQGTGA. CDR3 sequence reads: CASSPVAGSQETQYF. The CDR3 region has the DNA TGTGCCAGCAGCCCCGTAGCGGGGTCCCAAGAGACCCAGTACTTC.

The genes are TRBV28 and TRBJ1-5; no definite D call. V dropped 1 base and J dropped 7 bases, with 11 bases sitting between them. The CDR3 is 14 residues long. The V gene's germline CDR1 is MDHEN and CDR2 SYDVKM. CDR3 residues: CASSLFGEAQPQHF. The CDR3 DNA reads as TGTGCCAGCAGTTTATTCGGGGAAGCCCAGCCCCAGCATTTT.

The CDR3 loop is CASSPPGQANYGYTF. As DNA, the CDR3 is TGTGCCAGCAGCCCTCCGGGACAGGCTAACTATGGCTACACCTTC. The chain recombines TRBV7-9 with TRBJ1-2, with 8 positions matching TRBD1. J gave up 0 bases and V 5 bases, and 5 bases lay outside the gene matches. Germline V lookup: CDR1 SEHNR, CDR2 FQNEAQ (reference sequence). The CDR3 consists of 15 residues.

The CDR3 DNA follows: TGTGCCAGCAGTGATATTCACCTACAAGCGGTTAACACCGGGGAGCTGTTTTTT. This encodes CASSDIHLQAVNTGELFF. The genes are TRBV6-1 and TRBJ2-2; D is perhaps TRBD2 (5 bases). The CDR3 runs 18 residues. V shed 3 bases and J shed 2 bases, with 19 bases lying between them. Germline V gene sequence: CDR1 MNHNS, CDR2 SASEGT.

The V and J genes are TRBV7-3 and TRBJ2-5; 8 nucleotides align to TRBD1. V lost 5 bases and J lost 1; bases outside the gene matches: 6. Germline loops: CDR1 SGHTA, CDR2 FQGTGA. This CDR3 has 15 residues. DNA for the CDR3: TGTGCCAGCAGCGCGACAGGGGTTCCCCAAGAGACCCAGTACTTC. This translates into CASSATGVPQETQYF.

The chain joins TRBV11-3 to TRBJ2-2; TRBD2 agrees at 8 bases. The germline V gene has CDR1 SGHNT and CDR2 YENEEA. Germline trimming cut 3 bases from V and 8 bases from J; bases unmatched to any gene: 8. CDR3 size: 15 residues. The CDR3 sequence: CASSFGGAVPGELFF. CDR3 bases: TGTGCCAGCAGCTTCGGGGGGGCGGTACCGGGGGAGCTGTTTTTT. Filled out from reference TRBV11-3 and TRBJ2-2, the complete variable domain reads EAGVVQSPRYKIIEKKQPVAFWCNPISGHNTLYWYLQNLGQGPELLIRYENEEAVDDSQLPKDRFSAERLKGVDSTLKIQPAELGDSAVYLCASSFGGAVPGELFFGEGSRLTVL.

The chain is built from TRBV27 and TRBJ1-2, with unresolved D. CDR3 length: 11 residues. Trimming took 7 bases from V and 6 from J, leaving 9 bases between them. Germline CDR1 MNHEY, CDR2 SMNVEV (reference sequence). DNA of the CDR3: TGTGCCAGCAAAGGTTCTAATGGCTACACCTTC. Translated, it gives CASKGSNGYTF.

J is TRBJ2-2 and V is TRBV24-1, with no clear D. Germline-derived CDR1 and CDR2 are KGHDR and SFDVKD. This CDR3 is built from 14 residues. The V and J ends lost 5 bases and 3 bases respectively, with 9 bases between them. CDR3 loop: CATSGNRDTGELFF. The CDR3 coding sequence is TGTGCCACCAGTGGTAACAGAGACACCGGGGAGCTGTTTTTT.

This clonotype was detected only once. The rearrangement joins TRBV5-5 to TRBJ1-6; 7 positions agree with TRBD1. This CDR3 contains 16 residues. The V gene end was trimmed by 1 base and the J gene end by 10 bases; junction bases not matched to a gene: 11. Germline V gene data show CDR1 as SGHKS and CDR2 as YYEKEE (reference sequence). The CDR3 reads CASSLTGVTNGSPLHF. DNA of the CDR3: TGTGCCAGCAGCTTGACAGGGGTCACGAATGGGTCACCCCTCCACTTT.

This chain links TRBV27 with TRBJ2-7; TRBD2 agrees at 11 bases. V gave up 3 bases and J gave up 4 bases; unmatched junction bases: 11. The CDR3 contains 17 residues. CDR1 MNHEY and CDR2 SMNVEV come from the germline V gene (reference sequence). The CDR3 nucleotides are TGTGCCAGCAGTTTTGGCCGCCCACTAGCGGGAGTGTACGAGCAGTACTTC. The encoded protein is CASSFGRPLAGVYEQYF.

This clonotype was seen a few times. The V and J genes are TRBV29-1 and TRBJ2-5; D call uncertain. The CDR3 spans 12 residues. Trimming pared 4 bases from V and 5 bases from J, leaving 11 bases between. Per the germline V gene, CDR1 is SQVTM and CDR2 is ANQGSEA. CDR3 in DNA: TGCAGCGTTGTAGAGGCCCAGGAGACCCAGTACTTC. Its translation is CSVVEAQETQYF.

The rearrangement links TRBV10-3 to TRBJ2-7, with 8 nucleotides matching TRBD1. Per germline, CDR1 ENHRY and CDR2 SYGVKD. J was trimmed by 2 bases and V by 2 bases; bases with no gene match: 11. CDR3 length equals 17 residues. The CDR3 is CAISEPDGRGPTYEQYF. The CDR3 nucleotides are TGTGCCATCAGTGAGCCCGATGGCAGGGGGCCTACCTACGAGCAGTACTTC.

The chain links TRBV30 to TRBJ1-2; 9 nucleotides line up with TRBD1. The CDR3 contains 15 residues. The V and J ends lost 5 bases and 8 bases, in that order; junction bases with no gene match: 15. Per the germline V gene, CDR1 is GTSNPN and CDR2 is SVGIG (reference sequence). CDR3 DNA: TGTGCCTGGGACGTACAGGGGGCCCTCCCCTACGGCTACACCTTC. Amino acid sequence: CAWDVQGALPYGYTF.

This clonotype turned up a few times. The chain couples TRBV13 to TRBJ2-4, with a weak D call TRBD2 (6 bases). CDR1 is PRHDT and CDR2 is FYEKMQ in the germline V gene (reference sequence). V was shortened by 0 bases and J by 0 bases, with 12 bases between the two germline ends. The CDR3 contains 17 residues. This CDR3 reads CASSLGGGLGAKNIQYF. CDR3 in DNA: TGTGCCAGCAGCTTAGGGGGGGGATTAGGAGCCAAAAACATTCAGTACTTC.

The chain uses TRBV12-3 or TRBV12-4 and TRBJ1-1, with D hard to call. V was clipped by 7 bases and J by 0 bases, with 15 bases between them. This CDR3 comprises 15 residues. The CDR3 coding sequence is TGTGCCAGCAACGACGCGAGGTCCATGAACACTGAAGCTTTCTTT. Its protein is CASNDARSMNTEAFF.

J is TRBJ2-1 and V is TRBV7-3; the D is unclear. Between the trimmed V and J ends, which lost 1 base and 9 bases, there was a span of 10 bases. The CDR3 has 13 residues. The germline CDR1 and CDR2 sequences are SGHTA and FQGTGA. The CDR3 nucleotides are TGTGCCAGCAGCTTAAACTCCGTGGGTGAGCAGTTCTTC. Translating it yields CASSLNSVGEQFF.

On this clonotype: This may arise from a read error, as a much more abundant clone is one base away. This sequence joins TRBV7-9 and TRBJ2-2; 8 bases line up with TRBD1. Germline CDR1 is SEHNR and CDR2 is FQNEAQ (reference sequence). Germline trimming cut 5 bases from V and 6 bases from J; bases unmatched to any gene: 2. The CDR3 contains 13 residues. In DNA form, the CDR3 reads TGTGCCAGCAGCCCGGACAGGGCCGGGGAGCTGTTTTTT. Translation gives CASSPDRAGELFF.

This chain links TRBV19 with TRBJ2-7; TRBD1 is a possible D gene (6 bases). Germline V gene data show CDR1 as LNHDA and CDR2 as SQIVND (reference sequence). The CDR3 extends over 15 amino acids. Trimming removed 5 bases from V and 4 bases from J, with 18 bases in between. The CDR3 DNA is TGTGCCAGTAGTGACATACAGGGAAAAAGGTACGAGCAGTACTTC. It codes for CASSDIQGKRYEQYF.